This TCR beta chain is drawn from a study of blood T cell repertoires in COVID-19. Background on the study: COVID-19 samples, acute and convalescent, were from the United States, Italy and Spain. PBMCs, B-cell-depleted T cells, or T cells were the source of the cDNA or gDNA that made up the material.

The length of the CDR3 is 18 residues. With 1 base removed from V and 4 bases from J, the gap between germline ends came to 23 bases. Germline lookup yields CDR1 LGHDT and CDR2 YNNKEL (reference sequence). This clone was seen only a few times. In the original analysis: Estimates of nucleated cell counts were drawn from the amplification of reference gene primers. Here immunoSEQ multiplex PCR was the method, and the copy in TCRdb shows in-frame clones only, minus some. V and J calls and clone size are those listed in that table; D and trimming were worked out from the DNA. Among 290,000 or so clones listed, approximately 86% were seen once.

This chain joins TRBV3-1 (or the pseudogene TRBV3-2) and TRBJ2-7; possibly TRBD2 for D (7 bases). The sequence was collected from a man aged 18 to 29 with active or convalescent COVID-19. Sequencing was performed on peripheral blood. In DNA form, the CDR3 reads TGTGCCAGCAGCCAAGTTGTCGACACCCGGGCGGGGGCGTACGAGCAGTACTTC. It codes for CASSQVVDTRAGAYEQYF.